Below are 23 T cell receptor beta chains sequenced from a single sample in a study of shared clonotypes between healthy human individuals. Only in-frame clones appear in the TCRdb table, and some are missing; sequencing was by immunoSEQ multiplex PCR. The sample consists of under 2,500,000 clones, almost 96% of them appearing once. The sequencing input was naive CD4+ T cells sorted from blood. The subset here: CD45RA+ positively selected. All receptors come from a man aged 18 to 29 in good health.

This chain joins TRBV7-2 and TRBJ2-1, with D possibly TRBD2 on 7 matching bases. This CDR3 comprises 15 residues. Germline V gene lookup returns CDR1 SGHTA and CDR2 FQGNSA. V lost 5 bases and J 4 bases, leaving 15 bases between the germline ends. The CDR3: CASSQGGGLYNEQFF. DNA of the CDR3: TGTGCCAGCAGCCAGGGAGGGGGACTGTACAATGAGCAGTTCTTC.

This chain joins TRBV19 and TRBJ1-1; 7 positions match TRBD1. The CDR3 contains 14 residues. CDR1 and CDR2 (germline): LNHDA, SQIVND (reference sequence). J lost 1 base, V lost 7 bases, and 6 bases had no gene match. CDR3 nucleotides: TGTGCCAGTACCGAGACAGGGAAGAACACTGAAGCTTTCTTT. Protein sequence: CASTETGKNTEAFF. Complete variable domain (other parts from reference TRBV19 and TRBJ1-1): DGGITQSPKYLFRKEGQNVTLSCEQNLNHDAMYWYRQDPGQGLRLIYYSQIVNDFQKGDIAEGYSVSREKKESFPLTVTSAQKNPTAFYLCASTETGKNTEAFFGQGTRLTVV.

The chain joins TRBV27 to TRBJ1-2; D possibly corresponds to TRBD1 (6 bases). There are 14 residues in the CDR3. Germline CDR1 reads MNHEY; CDR2 reads SMNVEV (reference sequence). V was trimmed by 8 bases and J by 4 bases, leaving 17 bases between them. The DNA of the CDR3 is TGTGCCAGCGTTTTGCCGGCCAGGGGCTATGGCTACACCTTC. Its translation: CASVLPARGYGYTF.

This clone was detected once. V gene TRBV6-5 combines with J gene TRBJ2-2, with D perhaps matching TRBD1 or TRBD2 (5 bases each). This CDR3 has 14 amino acids. Germline loops: CDR1 MNHEY, CDR2 SVGAGI. The ends were cut back, 7 bases at V and 5 bases at J, with 14 bases in the middle. CDR3 protein: CASKRGVYTGELFF. DNA of the CDR3: TGTGCCAGCAAACGGGGCGTTTATACCGGGGAGCTGTTTTTT.

This clone came up once. The rearrangement links TRBV29-1 to TRBJ2-6, with D possibly matching TRBD1 (6 bases). The CDR3 length is 17 residues. Trimming took 6 bases from V and 0 from J, leaving 18 bases between them. Germline V gene sequence: CDR1 SQVTM, CDR2 ANQGSEA. CDR3 loop: CSVIQGFLVSGANVLTF. The DNA for the CDR3 is TGCAGCGTGATACAGGGATTTCTTGTCTCTGGGGCCAACGTCCTGACTTTC.

The rearrangement links TRBV6-5 to TRBJ2-7, with 9 bases aligning to TRBD1. V lost 5 bases to trimming and J lost 5 bases; unmatched junction nucleotides: 4. The CDR3 covers 13 residues. CDR1 and CDR2 from the germline V gene are MNHEY and SVGAGI. The CDR3 DNA follows: TGTGCCAGCAGTAGACGGGACAGGGACGAGCAGTACTTC. As protein: CASSRRDRDEQYF.

This clone was seen once. The gene calls are TRBV5-1 and TRBJ1-4; D possibly corresponds to TRBD1 (6 bases). The V gene lost 6 bases and the J gene lost 8 bases, with 17 bases spanning the gap. The V gene's germline CDR1 is SGHRS and CDR2 YFSETQ. The CDR3 has 14 residues. Here the CDR3 DNA reads TGCGCCAGCAATTCCGGGGGGCGCGGGGAAAAACTGTTTTTT. Its protein product is CASNSGGRGEKLFF.

The rearrangement joins TRBV6-1 to TRBJ1-3, with 8 bases fitting TRBD1. Looked up from germline, CDR1 is MNHNS and CDR2 is SASEGT. Trimming cost V 10 bases and J 7 bases; bases outside gene matches: 9. There are 13 residues in the CDR3. Written as DNA, the CDR3 is TGTGCCACCGCGGGACAGGCAATGAACACCATATATTTT. Translating gives CATAGQAMNTIYF.

The chain combines TRBV6-5 with TRBJ2-3, with D possibly TRBD1 on 6 matching bases. The CDR3 consists of 14 residues. Trimming removed 4 bases from V and 5 bases from J, with 13 bases in between. Germline CDR1 is MNHEY and CDR2 is SVGAGI. The CDR3 DNA follows: TGTGCCAGCAGTTCACAGGGATTCGGAGATACGCAGTATTTT. This gives the protein CASSSQGFGDTQYF.

The chain employs TRBV6-1 and TRBJ1-5; tentative D call: TRBD1 (5 bases). This CDR3 spans 14 amino acids. With 7 bases removed from V and 5 bases from J, the gap between germline ends came to 15 bases. The germline CDR1 and CDR2 sequences are MNHNS and SASEGT. DNA of the CDR3: TGTGCCAGCACCGCTAAGGGGTATGATCAGCCCCAGCATTTT. Translating gives CASTAKGYDQPQHF.

This rearrangement joins TRBV7-9 to TRBJ2-7; weak D call: TRBD2 (6 bases). Per the germline V gene, CDR1 is SEHNR and CDR2 is FQNEAQ (reference sequence). The CDR3 totals 14 residues. Trimming took off 8 bases at V and 2 bases at J, with 16 bases between the two ends. CDR3 nucleotides: TGTGCCAGCGCCCCCATGGGAGGCACCTACGAGCAGTACTTC. This encodes CASAPMGGTYEQYF.

The V and J genes are TRBV4-1 and TRBJ2-3, with unresolved D. Trimming stripped 1 base from V and 6 bases from J, with 5 bases between. This CDR3 has 12 amino acids. From germline, CDR1 is MGHRA and CDR2 YSYEKL. CDR3 residues: CASSQAYDTQYF. The DNA of the CDR3 is TGCGCCAGCAGCCAAGCGTATGATACGCAGTATTTT.

The chain has TRBV7-2 and TRBJ1-4; D might be TRBD1 (5 bases). CDR1 SGHTA and CDR2 FQGNSA come from the germline V gene. CDR3 length equals 15 residues. The germline V and J ends were trimmed by 3 bases and 8 bases, with 16 bases remaining between them. In nucleotides, the CDR3 is TGTGCCAGCAGCTTTGGAGGAGGGGAAAGGGAAAAACTGTTTTTT. Translation gives CASSFGGGEREKLFF.

Concerning this clone: The sample holds other DNA sequences that translate to the same CDR3. The gene calls are TRBV19 and TRBJ1-4; D is uncertain. Germline CDR1 is LNHDA and CDR2 is SQIVND (reference sequence). The CDR3 contains 14 residues. The ends were cut back, 6 bases at V and 0 bases at J, with 8 bases in the middle. CDR3 bases: TGTGCCAGTAGCCACGGTGCAACTAATGAAAAACTGTTTTTT. This translates into CASSHGATNEKLFF.

This sequence joins TRBV5-1 and TRBJ1-1, with D uncertain. This CDR3 spans 15 amino acids. Germline values: CDR1 SGHRS, CDR2 YFSETQ. The germline V and J ends were trimmed by 4 bases and 1 base, with 14 bases remaining between them. CDR3 DNA: TGCGCCAGCAGCCCTTACGGACGTCGGAACACTGAAGCTTTCTTT. Translated, it gives CASSPYGRRNTEAFF.

This chain links TRBV7-2 with TRBJ1-5, with D uncertain. The CDR3 contains 14 residues. In germline, CDR1 is SGHTA, CDR2 FQGNSA. Trimming stripped 3 bases from V and 1 base from J, with 7 bases between. CDR3 sequence reads: CASSFDHSNQPQHF. CDR3 in DNA: TGTGCCAGCAGCTTTGATCACAGCAATCAGCCCCAGCATTTT.

The V gene is TRBV7-3, the J gene TRBJ2-2; 10 bases line up with TRBD1. With V trimmed by 6 bases and J by 4 bases, 5 bases remained unmatched. This CDR3 contains 15 residues. CDR1 SGHTA and CDR2 FQGTGA come from the germline V gene. The CDR3 here is CASSRTGGSTGELFF. The CDR3 coding sequence is TGTGCCAGCAGTCGGACAGGGGGAAGCACCGGGGAGCTGTTTTTT.

This chain connects TRBV19 to TRBJ2-5; D is undetermined. The CDR3 is made up of 11 amino acids. The germline CDR1 and CDR2 sequences are LNHDA and SQIVND (reference sequence). V lost 8 bases to trimming and J lost 6 bases, with 10 bases between them. As DNA, the CDR3 is TGTGCCAGTGAGGAGCACAAGACCCAGTACTTC. This codes for CASEEHKTQYF.

J is TRBJ2-1 and V is TRBV2; 13 bases match TRBD2. The CDR3 spans 15 residues. Germline CDR1 reads SNHLY; CDR2 reads FYNNEI. Trimming removed 4 bases from V and 6 bases from J; junction bases left unmatched: 3. The CDR3 DNA reads as TGTGCCAGCAGTGCGTGGACTAGCGGGAGCAATGAGCAGTTCTTC. Its protein is CASSAWTSGSNEQFF.

The J gene is TRBJ2-7, the V gene TRBV2, with 9 nucleotides matching TRBD1. The V gene's germline CDR1 is SNHLY and CDR2 FYNNEI. Germline trimming cut 0 bases from V and 5 bases from J; bases unmatched to any gene: 14. The CDR3 has 18 residues. The CDR3 nucleotides are TGTGCCAGCAGTGAAGCGCTTACTCTAGGACAGGGGCTGCACGAGCAGTACTTC. This sequence encodes CASSEALTLGQGLHEQYF.

About this clone itself: Other nucleotide sequences in the sample specify the same CDR3. This chain joins TRBV5-4 and TRBJ2-3; TRBD2 agrees at 9 bases. V lost 1 base, J lost 0 bases, and 6 bases stayed unmatched. This CDR3 has 17 residues. Germline loops: CDR1 SGHNT, CDR2 YYREEE (reference sequence). As DNA, the CDR3 is TGTGCCAGCAGCTTGAGGCTAGCGGGGACTAGCACAGATACGCAGTATTTT. This gives the protein CASSLRLAGTSTDTQYF.

This sequence joins TRBV6-5 and TRBJ1-5; D not certain. Germline loops: CDR1 MNHEY, CDR2 SVGAGI. V lost 6 bases, J lost 4 bases, and 13 bases lay in between. This CDR3 is built from 14 residues. The CDR3 bases are TGTGCCAGCAGGCCCCTCGGGGTGAATCAGCCCCAGCATTTT. This translates into CASRPLGVNQPQHF.

The rearrangement uses TRBV10-3 and TRBJ2-7; weak D call: TRBD2 (5 bases). CDR1 is ENHRY, CDR2 SYGVKD, per germline. The CDR3 totals 13 residues. The ends were cut back, 6 bases at V and 6 bases at J, with 15 bases in the middle. DNA for the CDR3: TGTGCCATCAGCCGGGGAACTGATGGCGAGCAGTACTTC. Residues: CAISRGTDGEQYF.